These 15 T cell receptor beta chains share one sample of origin, sequenced in a study of cytomegalovirus exposure and HLA in healthy donors. This PCR relied on a set of 60 Vbeta primers and 13 Jbeta primers. Measured with immunoSEQ multiplex PCR; TCRdb has only the in-frame clones, and not every one. The sample includes about 150,000 clones, 60% to 80% of them seen just once. Sequencing was performed on PBMCs. These receptors were obtained from a woman in her twenties or thirties in good health and CMV-seronegative.

The chain uses TRBV11-3 and TRBJ2-1, with 7 bases that match TRBD1. The V gene end was trimmed by 5 bases and the J gene end by 4 bases; junction bases not matched to a gene: 11. The germline V gene encodes CDR1 SGHNT and CDR2 YENEEA. This CDR3 comprises 16 residues. Here the CDR3 DNA reads TGTGCCAGCAGCGAAGATTTCGACAGGGCTTACAATGAGCAGTTCTTC. Its translation is CASSEDFDRAYNEQFF.

This clone appeared a single time. This sequence joins TRBV6-5 and TRBJ2-2, with a tentative D call TRBD1 (6 bases). The CDR3 is 14 amino acids. Germline CDR1 reads MNHEY; CDR2 reads SVGAGI. V was trimmed by 6 bases and J by 5 bases, leaving 13 bases between them. CDR3 amino acids: CASSRDRRTGELFF. The CDR3 DNA sequence: TGTGCCAGCAGCAGAGACAGGCGGACCGGGGAGCTGTTTTTT.

The gene calls are TRBV2 and TRBJ2-1, with 12 bases identical to TRBD2. CDR1 and CDR2 from the germline V gene are SNHLY and FYNNEI. The CDR3 has 13 amino acids. After removal of 6 bases from V and 16 bases from J, the junction contained 10 bases not matched to a gene. The CDR3 region is CASRVQTSGGGFF. DNA of the CDR3: TGTGCCAGCAGGGTCCAGACTAGCGGGGGAGGATTCTTC.

This clone was detected only a few times. CDR3 in DNA: TGTGCCAGCAGCCAAGGGACAGGGCAGTTCTCCCAGCATTTT. Its translation: CASSQGTGQFSQHF. V and J are TRBV4-2 and TRBJ1-5; TRBD1 agrees at 8 bases. J lost 11 bases, V lost 1 base, and 7 bases had no gene match. Looked up from germline, CDR1 is LGHNA and CDR2 is YNFKEQ. CDR3 size: 14 residues.

The J gene is TRBJ2-7, the V gene TRBV5-4; 11 bases align to TRBD1. Germline values: CDR1 SGHNT, CDR2 YYREEE (reference sequence). V was clipped by 3 bases and J by 7 bases; unmatched bases: 9. The CDR3 extends over 15 amino acids. The CDR3 reads CASSSPGQGEREQYF. The CDR3 DNA sequence: TGTGCCAGCAGCTCGCCGGGACAGGGGGAACGGGAGCAGTACTTC. Full variable domain (outside the CDR3, taken from reference TRBV5-4 and TRBJ2-7): ETGVTQSPTHLIKTRGQQVTLRCSSQSGHNTVSWYQQALGQGPQFIFQYYREEENGRGNFPPRFSGLQFPNYSSELNVNALELDDSALYLCASSSPGQGEREQYFGPGTRLTVT.

V usage is TRBV30 and J usage is TRBJ1-3, with D perhaps TRBD1 (5 bases). V was cut by 1 base and J by 1 base, with 14 bases left in between. CDR1 is GTSNPN, CDR2 SVGIG, per germline (reference sequence). This CDR3 comprises 16 residues. CDR3 DNA: TGTGCCTGGAGTGCACAGGCTCTCGGGTCTGGAAACACCATATATTTT. Its translation is CAWSAQALGSGNTIYF.

This clone was counted a few times. V usage is TRBV5-1 and J usage is TRBJ1-3; no clear D. V was trimmed by 3 bases and J by 4 bases, leaving 5 bases between them. CDR1 and CDR2 from the germline V gene are SGHRS and YFSETQ. The CDR3 is made up of 12 amino acids. The CDR3 loop is CASSSTGNTIYF. The CDR3 nucleotides read TGCGCCAGCAGCTCGACAGGAAACACCATATATTTT.

J is TRBJ1-1 and V is TRBV7-9, with D perhaps matching TRBD1 (6 bases). Between the trimmed V and J ends, which lost 5 bases and 4 bases, there was a span of 11 bases. CDR3 length: 13 amino acids. Germline V gene data show CDR1 as SEHNR and CDR2 as FQNEAQ (reference sequence). The DNA of the CDR3 is TGTGCCAGCAGCCGAGACAGGTCCACTGAAGCTTTCTTT. Its translation is CASSRDRSTEAFF.

The chain employs TRBV4-1 and TRBJ2-6; the match to TRBD1 covers 7 bases. The germline V gene encodes CDR1 MGHRA and CDR2 YSYEKL. The length of the CDR3 is 17 residues. Germline trimming cut 1 base from V and 2 bases from J; bases unmatched to any gene: 5. CDR3 bases: TGCGCCAGCAGCCAAGTATGGCAGGGGGCTGGGGCCAACGTCCTGACTTTC. Its translation: CASSQVWQGAGANVLTF.

This clone was detected a few times. This CDR3 reads CASSLEGLAAETQYF. The CDR3 DNA reads TGTGCCAGCAGCTTGGAGGGACTAGCGGCGGAGACCCAGTACTTC. The chain is built from TRBV5-5 and TRBJ2-5, with 11 nucleotides matching TRBD2. Germline values: CDR1 SGHKS, CDR2 YYEKEE (reference sequence). V dropped 0 bases and J dropped 5; count of bases not matched to a gene: 3. The CDR3 sequence is 15 residues long.

This clone was seen a single time. J is TRBJ1-1 and V is TRBV10-3; D remains ambiguous. The CDR3 totals 14 residues. The germline V and J ends were trimmed by 1 base and 2 bases, with 8 bases remaining between them. The V gene's germline CDR1 is ENHRY and CDR2 SYGVKD. CDR3 coding DNA: TGTGCCATCAGTGAGTGGTTGGCAAACACTGAAGCTTTCTTT. Translating it yields CAISEWLANTEAFF.

This chain uses TRBV5-1 with TRBJ2-3; TRBD2 matches at 11 bases. Per germline, CDR1 SGHRS and CDR2 YFSETQ. The CDR3 is made up of 18 amino acids. With V trimmed by 5 bases and J by 0 bases, 11 bases remained unmatched. CDR3 amino acids: CASRRSSGGVSSTDTQYF. Here the CDR3 DNA reads TGCGCCAGCAGGAGGAGTAGCGGGGGGGTATCTAGCACAGATACGCAGTATTTT.

This clone appeared once. This CDR3 is CASAPGTVYNEQFF. As DNA, the CDR3 is TGTGCCAGCGCCCCCGGGACAGTATACAATGAGCAGTTCTTC. The chain has TRBV7-8 and TRBJ2-1, with 7 bases aligning to TRBD1. The germline CDR1 and CDR2 sequences are SGHVS and FQNEAQ. The trim removed 8 bases at V and 4 bases at J, leaving 8 bases unmatched. The CDR3 covers 14 residues. Together with reference TRBV7-8 and TRBJ2-1, the CDR3 gives the full variable domain: GAGVSQSPRYKVAKRGQDVALRCDPISGHVSLFWYQQALGQGPEFLTYFQNEAQLDKSGLPSDRFFAERPEGSVSTLKIQRTQQEDSAVYLCASAPGTVYNEQFFGPGTRLTVL.

The CDR3 nucleotides are TGTGCCACCCAACAAAGCTCCTACGAGCAGTACTTC. Its protein product is CATQQSSYEQYF. The chain couples TRBV6-1 to TRBJ2-7; D not certain. The CDR3 contains 12 residues. Trimming removed 10 bases from V and 0 bases from J, with 10 bases in between. Germline V gives CDR1 MNHNS, CDR2 SASEGT.

This clone was observed a few times. The rearrangement links TRBV7-3 to TRBJ2-3, with TRBD2 matching over 9 bases. The length of the CDR3 is 15 residues. Germline values: CDR1 SGHTA, CDR2 FQGTGA. Germline trimming cut 3 bases from V and 2 bases from J; bases unmatched to any gene: 3. CDR3 residues: CASSLERGATDTQYF. As DNA, the CDR3 is TGTGCCAGCAGCTTGGAGCGGGGGGCCACAGATACGCAGTATTTT.